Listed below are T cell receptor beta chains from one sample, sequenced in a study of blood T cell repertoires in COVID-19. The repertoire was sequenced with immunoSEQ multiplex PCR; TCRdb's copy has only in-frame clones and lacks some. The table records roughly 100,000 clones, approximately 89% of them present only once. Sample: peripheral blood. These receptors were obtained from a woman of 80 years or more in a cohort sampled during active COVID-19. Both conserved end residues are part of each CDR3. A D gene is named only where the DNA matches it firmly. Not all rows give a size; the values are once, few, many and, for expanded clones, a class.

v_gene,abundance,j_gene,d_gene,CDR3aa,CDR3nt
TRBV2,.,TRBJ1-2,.,CASSLRGTDYGYTF,TGTGCCAGCAGTCTTAGGGGTACCGACTATGGCTACACCTTC
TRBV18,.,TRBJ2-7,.,CASSPGGTNEQYF,TGTGCCAGCTCACCAGGGGGGACGAACGAGCAGTACTTC
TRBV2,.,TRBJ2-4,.,CASHQGLAKNIQYF,TGTGCCAGCCATCAGGGGTTAGCCAAAAACATTCAGTACTTC
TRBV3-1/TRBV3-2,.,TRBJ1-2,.,CASSQLGGREGYTF,TGTGCCAGCAGCCAACTGGGGGGAAGGGAGGGCTACACCTTC
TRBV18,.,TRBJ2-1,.,CASSTRTDNEQFF,TGTGCCAGCTCTACCCGGACAGACAATGAGCAGTTCTTC
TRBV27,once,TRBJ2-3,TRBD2,CASSSGAGVPDTQYF,TGTGCCAGCAGTTCGGGAGCGGGAGTCCCAGATACGCAGTATTTT
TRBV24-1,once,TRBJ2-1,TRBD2,CATSDGTSGLSSYNEQFF,TGTGCCACCAGTGATGGCACTAGCGGGTTAAGCTCCTACAATGAGCAGTTCTTC
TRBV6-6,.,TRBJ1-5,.,CASSYLTGNQPQHF,TGTGCCAGCAGTTATCTTACAGGCAATCAGCCCCAGCATTTT
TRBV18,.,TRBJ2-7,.,CASSPGGSGAYEQYF,TGTGCCAGCTCACCGGGAGGATCGGGTGCCTACGAGCAGTACTTC
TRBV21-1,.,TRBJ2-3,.,CASSKAGTGGTDTQYF,TGTGCCAGCAGCAAAGCAGGGACAGGGGGGACAGATACGCAGTATTTT